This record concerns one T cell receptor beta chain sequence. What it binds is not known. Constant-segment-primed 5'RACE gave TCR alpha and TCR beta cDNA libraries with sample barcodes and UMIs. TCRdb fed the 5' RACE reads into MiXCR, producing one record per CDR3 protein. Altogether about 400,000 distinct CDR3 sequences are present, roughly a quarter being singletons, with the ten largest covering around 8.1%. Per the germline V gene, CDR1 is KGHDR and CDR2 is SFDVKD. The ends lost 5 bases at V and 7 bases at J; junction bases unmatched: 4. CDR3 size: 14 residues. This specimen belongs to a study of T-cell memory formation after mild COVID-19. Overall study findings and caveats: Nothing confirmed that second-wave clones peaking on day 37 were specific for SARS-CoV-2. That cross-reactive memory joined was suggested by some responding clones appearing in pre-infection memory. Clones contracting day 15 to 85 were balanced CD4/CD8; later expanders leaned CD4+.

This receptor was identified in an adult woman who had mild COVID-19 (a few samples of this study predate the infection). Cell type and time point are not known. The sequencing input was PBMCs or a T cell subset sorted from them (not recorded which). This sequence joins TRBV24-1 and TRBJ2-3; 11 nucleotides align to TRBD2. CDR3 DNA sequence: TGTGCCACCAGTGGTCTAGCGGGAGGATATACGCAGTATTTT. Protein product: CATSGLAGGYTQYF.